The 18 T cell receptor beta chains below all came from one sample that was sequenced in a study of human T cells and chemical hapten exposure. Time point meaning: pre-sensitization, week 0. As for treatment: therapeutic diphenylcyclopropenone sensitization with weekly scalp DPC. TCRdb used MiXCR to reprocess the RACE reads, holding one entry per CDR3 protein. The sample has about 110,000 distinct CDR3 sequences; less than 15% are singletons. Specimen: whole blood, collected in connection with sensitization to the hapten diphenylcyclopropenone (DPC). The receptors come from a woman aged 45-60 years with alopecia areata. Some clones in this sample may be carry-over from other donors' samples.

This clonotype was seen a handful of times. The rearrangement links TRBV14 to TRBJ1-1; TRBD1 is a possible D gene (6 bases). Germline CDR1 and CDR2: SGHDN and FVKESK. The CDR3 length is 15 residues. The ends were cut back, 4 bases at V and 2 bases at J, with 14 bases in the middle. The DNA of the CDR3 is TGTGCCAGCAGCCGATTGGAACAGGGTAACACTGAAGCTTTCTTT. Encoded protein: CASSRLEQGNTEAFF. Variable domain in full (rest from reference TRBV14 and TRBJ1-1): EAGVTQFPSHSVIEKGQTVTLRCDPISGHDNLYWYRRVMGKEIKFLLHFVKESKQDESGMPNNRFLAERTGGTYSTLKVQPAELEDSGVYFCASSRLEQGNTEAFFGQGTRLTVV.

This clonotype has at least ten counts. The V call is TRBV7-6, the J call TRBJ2-7; D unclear. The CDR3 contains 13 residues. Germline values: CDR1 SGHVS, CDR2 FNYEAQ. V lost 6 bases to trimming and J lost 3 bases, with 12 bases between them. CDR3 protein: CASSPTGVYEQYF. The CDR3 nucleotides are TGTGCCAGCAGTCCGACTGGGGTCTACGAGCAGTACTTC.

This clonotype was seen repeatedly, ten times or more. This sequence joins TRBV5-1 and TRBJ1-2; possible D gene TRBD1, 5 bases. The V and J ends lost 0 bases and 8 bases respectively, with 17 bases between them. The CDR3 runs 15 residues. Germline CDR1 SGHRS, CDR2 YFSETQ. CDR3 DNA: TGCGCCAGCAGCTTGGCCGGAGTAATGGGGGACGGCTACACCTTC. Residues: CASSLAGVMGDGYTF.

This clonotype was detected ten times or more. V usage is TRBV3-1 and J usage is TRBJ1-6, with 9 bases aligning to TRBD1. Looked up from germline, CDR1 is LGHDT and CDR2 is YNNKEL (reference sequence). V lost 11 bases to trimming and J lost 10 bases; unmatched junction nucleotides: 12. The CDR3 length is 14 residues. The CDR3 nucleotides read TGTGCCGTAAAGGGACAGGGAAAGGGATCACCCCTCCACTTT. Translation: CAVKGQGKGSPLHF. Full variable domain (rest looked up from reference TRBV3-1 and TRBJ1-6): DTAVSQTPKYLVTQMGNDKSIKCEQNLGHDTMYWYKQDSKKFLKIMFSYNNKELIINETVPNRFSPKSPDKAHLNLHINSLELGDSAVYFCAVKGQGKGSPLHFGNGTRLTVT.

The gene calls are TRBV6-6 and TRBJ2-7; possibly TRBD1 for D (6 bases). Trimming took off 6 bases at V and 4 bases at J, with 13 bases between the two ends. Germline CDR1 is MNHNY and CDR2 is SVGAGI (reference sequence). The CDR3 is 13 amino acids. The CDR3 protein is CASSTIQGYEQYF. DNA of the CDR3: TGTGCCAGCAGCACCATACAGGGTTACGAGCAGTACTTC.

There are a few counts of this clonotype. The gene calls are TRBV2 and TRBJ1-1, with D uncertain. Trimming shortened V by 7 bases and J by 6 bases, and 9 bases separated the two germline ends. In germline, CDR1 is SNHLY, CDR2 FYNNEI. The CDR3 sequence is 11 residues long. In DNA, the CDR3 is TGTGCCAGCACCAAAGAGGCTGAAGCTTTCTTT. It is translated as CASTKEAEAFF.

This clonotype was counted at least ten times. The chain couples TRBV11-2 to TRBJ2-3; 11 nucleotides agree with TRBD2. The CDR3 runs to 14 residues. Germline V gives CDR1 SGHAT, CDR2 FQNNGV. The V segment lost 5 bases and the J segment 7 bases; nucleotides outside the gene matches: 5. The CDR3 DNA is TGTGCCAGCAGCACCGGGACTAGCGGCAATACGCAGTATTTT. This gives the protein CASSTGTSGNTQYF.

The chain joins TRBV7-2 to TRBJ2-1, with 12 bases matching TRBD2. Germline V lookup: CDR1 SGHTA, CDR2 FQGNSA. Trimming cost V 2 bases and J 6 bases; bases outside gene matches: 2. This CDR3 region has 15 residues. CDR3 in amino acids: CASSLRTSGTNEQFF. The CDR3 bases are TGTGCCAGCAGCTTACGGACTAGCGGGACCAATGAGCAGTTCTTC. The full variable domain, rest sourced from reference TRBV7-2 and TRBJ2-1, is GAGVSQSPSNKVTEKGKDVELRCDPISGHTALYWYRQSLGQGLEFLIYFQGNSAPDKSGLPSDRFSAERTGGSVSTLTIQRTQQEDSAVYLCASSLRTSGTNEQFFGPGTRLTVL.

At least ten counts were recorded for this clonotype. The chain links TRBV6-6 to TRBJ1-6, with 8 bases lining up with TRBD1. Per germline, CDR1 MNHNY and CDR2 SVGAGI (reference sequence). The CDR3 has 15 residues. The V segment lost 5 bases and the J segment 10 bases; nucleotides outside the gene matches: 10. The CDR3 loop reads CASSTPAGGRSPLHF. CDR3 bases: TGTGCCAGCAGTACCCCTGCAGGGGGCCGGTCACCCCTCCACTTT.

This clonotype was detected ten times or more. J is TRBJ1-1 and V is TRBV28; the D is unclear. This CDR3 region has 12 residues. V was clipped by 3 bases and J by 6 bases, with 8 bases between them. The germline V gene encodes CDR1 MDHEN and CDR2 SYDVKM. As DNA, the CDR3 is TGTGCCAGCAGTTTGAAAGTCTCTGAAGCTTTCTTT. Protein sequence: CASSLKVSEAFF. The complete variable domain, with remaining parts taken from reference TRBV28 and TRBJ1-1, reads DVKVTQSSRYLVKRTGEKVFLECVQDMDHENMFWYRQDPGLGLRLIYFSYDVKMKEKGDIPEGYSVSREKKERFSLILESASTNQTSMYLCASSLKVSEAFFGQGTRLTVV.

For the CDR3, the DNA is TGTGCCAGCAGTGATAATGAAGCTTTCTTT. Translating it yields CASSDNEAFF. The chain carries TRBV28 and TRBJ1-1; no clear D. Germline lookup yields CDR1 MDHEN and CDR2 SYDVKM. V was cut by 5 bases and J by 7 bases, with 5 bases left in between. This CDR3 spans 10 amino acids.

This clonotype has just a few counts. The CDR3 DNA follows: TGTGCCAGTAGGACGCAGGGGGCCCTGAACACCGGGGAGCTGTTTTTT. This sequence encodes CASRTQGALNTGELFF. The chain recombines TRBV19 with TRBJ2-2, with 8 bases that match TRBD1. Germline-derived CDR1 and CDR2 are LNHDA and SQIVND (reference sequence). V shed 6 bases and J 1 base; nucleotides not matched to a gene: 7. The CDR3 totals 16 residues.

V and J are TRBV5-4 and TRBJ1-2; possibly TRBD1 for D (5 bases). Germline V gene data show CDR1 as SGHNT and CDR2 as YYREEE (reference sequence). This CDR3 comprises 13 residues. Trimming removed 4 bases from V and 6 bases from J, with 13 bases in between. CDR3: CASSVPPGNGYTF. The CDR3, as DNA: TGTGCCAGCAGCGTCCCCCCAGGGAATGGCTACACCTTC.

In its sample, this clonotype was seen a few times. The chain couples TRBV2 to TRBJ1-2; possible D gene TRBD1, 6 bases. The germline V gene has CDR1 SNHLY and CDR2 FYNNEI. Between the trimmed V and J ends, which lost 6 bases and 2 bases, there was a span of 13 bases. This CDR3 is 14 amino acids long. In DNA form, the CDR3 reads TGTGCCAGCAGGGGCTGGGACACCAACTATGGCTACACCTTC. Its translation is CASRGWDTNYGYTF.

The gene calls are TRBV12-3 or TRBV12-4 and TRBJ2-5, with 7 bases fitting TRBD2. There are 12 residues in the CDR3. V lost 1 base and J lost 12; bases outside the gene matches: 5. The CDR3 here is CASSLGERGKYF. The DNA of the CDR3 is TGTGCCAGCAGTTTAGGAGAGCGGGGCAAGTACTTC.

The chain is built from TRBV7-2 and TRBJ2-7; perhaps D is TRBD1 or TRBD2 (5 bases each). The CDR3 consists of 14 residues. V lost 0 bases and J 2 bases, leaving 8 bases between the germline ends. Germline CDR1 reads SGHTA; CDR2 reads FQGNSA. This CDR3 is CASSLAGPAYEQYF. The CDR3 DNA is TGTGCCAGCAGCTTAGCGGGACCGGCCTACGAGCAGTACTTC.

This clonotype has ten or more counts. This chain links TRBV7-9 with TRBJ2-7; D possibly corresponds to TRBD2 (6 bases). Trimming took off 5 bases at V and 4 bases at J, with 18 bases between the two ends. Germline V gene sequence: CDR1 SEHNR, CDR2 FQNEAQ (reference sequence). The CDR3 is 15 residues long. Here the CDR3 DNA reads TGTGCCAGCAGCACTGGAGGGGTCCCAATGTACGAGCAGTACTTC. This translates into CASSTGGVPMYEQYF.

This clonotype was picked up many times. V and J are TRBV16 and TRBJ1-3, with TRBD1 as a possible D gene (5 bases). Trimming removed 4 bases from V and 1 base from J, with 8 bases in between. The CDR3 covers 14 residues. Germline CDR1 reads KGHSY; CDR2 reads FQNENV. CDR3 protein: CASSRQGSGNTIYF. The DNA for the CDR3 is TGTGCCAGCAGCCGGCAGGGATCTGGAAACACCATATATTTT.